The 8 T cell receptor beta chains reported below all come from one sample, sequenced in a study of T cell repertoires in cytomegalovirus infection. One entry per CDR3 protein, called by TCRdb with MiXCR from the reads. The repertoire holds around 100,000 distinct CDR3 sequences, approximately 17% seen once, with approximately 7.9% in the top ten. The material sequenced was PBMCs. The receptors derive from a human donor in good health (CMV status not recorded). Some clones in this sample may be carry-over from other donors' samples.

This chain links TRBV2 with TRBJ2-7; 7 bases match TRBD1. This CDR3 spans 14 amino acids. V dropped 5 bases and J dropped 2; count of bases not matched to a gene: 6. Germline V gene lookup returns CDR1 SNHLY and CDR2 FYNNEI. In DNA, the CDR3 is TGTGCCAGCAGTTCCACCGACAGGGCCTACGAGCAGTACTTC. Its translation is CASSSTDRAYEQYF. Full variable domain (outside the CDR3, taken from reference TRBV2 and TRBJ2-7): EPEVTQTPSHQVTQMGQEVILRCVPISNHLYFYWYRQILGQKVEFLVSFYNNEISEKSEIFDDQFSVERPDGSNFTLKIRSTKLEDSAMYFCASSSTDRAYEQYFGPGTRLTVT.

The chain combines TRBV28 with TRBJ1-4, with D uncertain. Trimming left V 4 bases short and J 8 bases short, with 17 bases between. The CDR3 sequence is 15 residues long. Germline CDR1 is MDHEN and CDR2 is SYDVKM. CDR3 coding DNA: TGTGCCAGCAGTTCCCCCGGAGTTCTAATAGAAAAACTGTTTTTT. This encodes CASSSPGVLIEKLFF.

This rearrangement joins TRBV30 to TRBJ1-2; 9 nucleotides align to TRBD1. The CDR3 loop spans 14 amino acids. V gave up 1 base and J gave up 5 bases; unmatched junction bases: 5. Per the germline V gene, CDR1 is GTSNPN and CDR2 is SVGIG (reference sequence). The DNA for the CDR3 is TGTGCCTGGAGTGAGGGGACAGGGAGGTATGGCTACACCTTC. Translating gives CAWSEGTGRYGYTF.

This clonotype was seen at least ten times. V usage is TRBV6-1 and J usage is TRBJ1-3, with D perhaps matching TRBD1 (5 bases). This CDR3 is built from 16 residues. V shed 6 bases and J shed 0 bases, with 15 bases lying between them. Germline values: CDR1 MNHNS, CDR2 SASEGT. CDR3 protein: CASRRGGESSGNTIYF. In nucleotides, the CDR3 is TGTGCCAGCAGGAGGGGCGGCGAGAGCTCTGGAAACACCATATATTTT.

This sequence joins TRBV18 and TRBJ1-1; unclear D gene. V was trimmed by 3 bases and J by 5 bases, leaving 4 bases between them. In germline, CDR1 is KGHSH, CDR2 LQKENI. There are 11 residues in the CDR3. The DNA for the CDR3 is TGTGCCAGCTCACCTATGACTGAAGCTTTCTTT. Residues: CASSPMTEAFF.

This clonotype was seen at least ten times. The chain has TRBV9 and TRBJ2-5; TRBD2 might be the D (6 bases). CDR1 is SGDLS and CDR2 is YYNGEE in the germline V gene. CDR3 length equals 14 residues. Between the trimmed V and J ends, which lost 6 bases and 1 base, there was a span of 13 bases. The CDR3 DNA is TGTGCCAGCACCTCGGGGGAGTCCCAAGAGACCCAGTACTTC. It is translated as CASTSGESQETQYF.

This clonotype showed up many times. CDR3 coding DNA: TGTGCCAGCAGCCTAGATATCCCGGGGGCGACCGCCGTCTACGAGCAGTACTTC. This encodes CASSLDIPGATAVYEQYF. V is TRBV7-2 and J is TRBJ2-7, with D possibly being TRBD1 or TRBD2 (6 bases each). This CDR3 is 18 amino acids long. V lost 5 bases and J lost 3, with 26 bases in between. In germline, CDR1 is SGHTA, CDR2 FQGNSA.

There are a few counts of this clonotype. The gene calls are TRBV11-3 and TRBJ2-1; 8 bases line up with TRBD2. This CDR3 has 15 residues. CDR1 and CDR2 from the germline V gene are SGHNT and YENEEA. V dropped 3 bases and J dropped 5; count of bases not matched to a gene: 6. The CDR3 region is CASSLGGGRNNEQFF. In DNA, the CDR3 is TGTGCCAGCAGCTTGGGCGGGGGGCGTAACAATGAGCAGTTCTTC.